This T cell receptor beta chain stems from a study of OX40 agonist ivuxolimab in advanced cancers. About the study: The dose-escalation group included hepatocellular carcinoma, melanoma, renal cell carcinoma and head and neck cancer. Cohort: around 79% men, mean age around 55, aged roughly 20 to 79. Three individuals attained partial responses, comprising one hepatocellular carcinoma case and two cutaneous melanoma cases. Whole-study results and caveats: Still undetermined is the antigen specificity of the expanded peripheral T cells.

In the case of this clone: Its antigen is unidentified.

Produced via immunoSEQ multiplex PCR; TCRdb's table is partial and in-frame only. This sample yields fewer than 25,000 clones, of which 84% are seen a single time; roughly 30% belongs to the top ten. The CDR3 is made up of 16 amino acids. In germline, CDR1 is LNHDA, CDR2 SQIVND (reference sequence). Trimming stripped 8 bases from V and 4 bases from J, with 23 bases between. The gene calls are TRBV19 and TRBJ1-1; D ambiguous. The TCR was taken from an adult with an advanced solid tumor such as melanoma, head and neck, liver or kidney cancer. Material: CD4+ or CD8+ T cells sorted from blood, obtained in a trial of the OX40 agonist ivuxolimab. Here the CDR3 DNA reads TGTGCCAGTCATCACTGGGCAACGCTTGAGGTCACTGAAGCTTTCTTT. Encoded protein: CASHHWATLEVTEAFF.